This T cell receptor beta chain emerged from a study of shared clonotypes between healthy human individuals. The study's findings and limits: At large depth, rarefaction still showed sorted-subset sequencing to be incomplete.

Investigators divided CD4+ cells into CD45RA+ naive and CD45RA-negative memory subsets. For this clone: What it binds is not known.

The assay was immunoSEQ multiplex PCR, and TCRdb's table has in-frame clones only and misses some. The data hold around 2.1 million clones, with around 95% observed a single time. V lost 4 bases to trimming and J lost 4 bases, with 20 bases between them. From germline, CDR1 is LGHNA and CDR2 YSLEER. This CDR3 contains 17 residues. The chain is built from TRBV4-3 and TRBJ1-3; no clear D gene. This sequence was found in a man younger than 30 in good health. The source material was naive CD4+ T cells sorted from blood. Subset described: CD45RA+ positively selected. Written as DNA, the CDR3 is TGCGCCAGCAGCCCCCTGGTTCTCCCCCGAAGGGGAAACACCATATATTTT. This encodes CASSPLVLPRRGNTIYF.